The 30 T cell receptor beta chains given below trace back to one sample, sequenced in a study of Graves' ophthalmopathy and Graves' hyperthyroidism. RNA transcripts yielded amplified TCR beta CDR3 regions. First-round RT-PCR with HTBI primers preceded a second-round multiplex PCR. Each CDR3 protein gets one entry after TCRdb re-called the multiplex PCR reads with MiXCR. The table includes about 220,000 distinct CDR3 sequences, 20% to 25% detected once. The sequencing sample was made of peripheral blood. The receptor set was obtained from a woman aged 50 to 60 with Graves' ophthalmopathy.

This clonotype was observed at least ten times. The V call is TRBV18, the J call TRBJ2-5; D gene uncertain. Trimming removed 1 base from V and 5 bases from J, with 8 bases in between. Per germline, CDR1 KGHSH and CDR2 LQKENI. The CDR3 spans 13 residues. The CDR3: CASSPRVAETQYF. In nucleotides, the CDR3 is TGTGCCAGCTCACCACGGGTGGCGGAGACCCAGTACTTC.

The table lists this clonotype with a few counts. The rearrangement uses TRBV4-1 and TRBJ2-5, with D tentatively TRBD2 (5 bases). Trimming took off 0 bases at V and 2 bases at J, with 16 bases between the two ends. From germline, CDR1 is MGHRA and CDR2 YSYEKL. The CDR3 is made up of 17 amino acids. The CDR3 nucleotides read TGCGCCAGCAGCCAAGATGCGGCGGGCCACAGTCAAGAGACCCAGTACTTC. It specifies CASSQDAAGHSQETQYF.

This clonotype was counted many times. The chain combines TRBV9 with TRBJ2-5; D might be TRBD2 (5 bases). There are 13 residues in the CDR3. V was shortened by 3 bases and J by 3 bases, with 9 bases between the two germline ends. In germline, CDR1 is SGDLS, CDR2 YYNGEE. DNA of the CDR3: TGTGCCAGCAGCGGCGGGTCCGAAGAGACCCAGTACTTC. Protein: CASSGGSEETQYF.

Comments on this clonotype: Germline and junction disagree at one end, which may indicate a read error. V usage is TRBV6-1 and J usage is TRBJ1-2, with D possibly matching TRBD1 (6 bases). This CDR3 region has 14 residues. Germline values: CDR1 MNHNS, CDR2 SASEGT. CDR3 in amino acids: CASSEIQGAYGYIF. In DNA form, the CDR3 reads TGTGCCAGCAGTGAAATACAGGGTGCCTATGGCTACATCTTC.

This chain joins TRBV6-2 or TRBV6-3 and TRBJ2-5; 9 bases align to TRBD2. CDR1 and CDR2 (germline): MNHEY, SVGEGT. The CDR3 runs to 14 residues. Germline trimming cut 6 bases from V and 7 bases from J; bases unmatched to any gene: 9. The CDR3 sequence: CASSPVAGVGTQYF. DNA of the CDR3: TGTGCCAGCAGCCCAGTAGCGGGGGTAGGGACCCAGTACTTC.

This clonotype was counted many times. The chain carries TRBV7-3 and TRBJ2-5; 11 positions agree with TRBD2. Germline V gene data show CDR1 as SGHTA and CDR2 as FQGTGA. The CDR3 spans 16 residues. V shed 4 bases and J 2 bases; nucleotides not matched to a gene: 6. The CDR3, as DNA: TGTGCCAGCAGCTCTCCGGGACTAGCGGCACAAGAGACCCAGTACTTC. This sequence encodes CASSSPGLAAQETQYF.

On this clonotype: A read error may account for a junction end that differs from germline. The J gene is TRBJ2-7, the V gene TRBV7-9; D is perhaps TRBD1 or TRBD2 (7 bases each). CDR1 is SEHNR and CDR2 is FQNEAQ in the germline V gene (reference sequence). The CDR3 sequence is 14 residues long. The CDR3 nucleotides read TGTGCCAGCAGCTTCTCCTCGGCGGGGGACAGAGTGTTCTTC. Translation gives CASSFSSAGDRVFF.

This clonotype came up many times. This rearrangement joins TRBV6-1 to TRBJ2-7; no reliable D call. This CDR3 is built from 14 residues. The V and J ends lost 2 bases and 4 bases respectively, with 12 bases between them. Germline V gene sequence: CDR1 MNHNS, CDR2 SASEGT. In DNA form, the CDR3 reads TGTGCCAGCAGTGAACGTGGCGATTTTTACGAGCAGTACTTC. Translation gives CASSERGDFYEQYF.

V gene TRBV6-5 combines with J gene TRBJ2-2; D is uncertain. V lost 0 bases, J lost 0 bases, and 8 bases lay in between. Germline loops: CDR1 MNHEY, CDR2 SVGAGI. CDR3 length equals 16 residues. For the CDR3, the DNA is TGTGCCAGCAGTTACTCTCACTACGCGAACACCGGGGAGCTGTTTTTT. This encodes CASSYSHYANTGELFF.

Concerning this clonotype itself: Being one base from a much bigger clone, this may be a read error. The CDR3 loop reads CASSERDRGAGERFF. CDR3 DNA sequence: TGTGCCAGCAGTGAACGGGACAGGGGGGCCGGGGAGCGGTTTTTT. V gene TRBV2 combines with J gene TRBJ2-2, with TRBD1 matching 11 bases. The CDR3 totals 15 residues. Germline V gene lookup returns CDR1 SNHLY and CDR2 FYNNEI.

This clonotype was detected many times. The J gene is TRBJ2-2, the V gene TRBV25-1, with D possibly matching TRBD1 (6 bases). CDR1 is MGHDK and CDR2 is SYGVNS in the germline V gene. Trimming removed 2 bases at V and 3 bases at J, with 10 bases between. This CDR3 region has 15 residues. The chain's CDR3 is CASSEPGHYTGELFF. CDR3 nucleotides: TGTGCCAGCAGTGAACCGGGACACTACACCGGGGAGCTGTTTTTT.

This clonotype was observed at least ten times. CDR3 sequence reads: CSAFAGTSGRVGETQYF. CDR3 DNA sequence: TGCAGTGCTTTTGCTGGGACTAGCGGGAGGGTGGGAGAGACCCAGTACTTC. The chain links TRBV20-1 to TRBJ2-5, with TRBD2 matching over 16 bases. This CDR3 is 17 amino acids long. V was clipped by 5 bases and J by 4 bases; unmatched bases: 10. CDR1 is DFQATT, CDR2 SNEGSKA, per germline (reference sequence).

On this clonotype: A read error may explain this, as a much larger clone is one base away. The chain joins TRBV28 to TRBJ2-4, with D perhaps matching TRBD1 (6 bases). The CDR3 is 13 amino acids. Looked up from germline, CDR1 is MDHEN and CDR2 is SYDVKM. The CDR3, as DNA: TGTGCCAGCACCCAGGGGCTCCAAAACATTCAGCACTTC. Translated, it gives CASTQGLQNIQHF.

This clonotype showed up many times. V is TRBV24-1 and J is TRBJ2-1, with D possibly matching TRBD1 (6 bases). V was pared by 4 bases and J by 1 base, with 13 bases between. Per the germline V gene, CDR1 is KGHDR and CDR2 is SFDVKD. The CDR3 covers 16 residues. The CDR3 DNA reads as TGTGCCACCAGTGACTCCGGGACAAAGTCCTACAATGAGCAGTTCTTC. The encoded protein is CATSDSGTKSYNEQFF.

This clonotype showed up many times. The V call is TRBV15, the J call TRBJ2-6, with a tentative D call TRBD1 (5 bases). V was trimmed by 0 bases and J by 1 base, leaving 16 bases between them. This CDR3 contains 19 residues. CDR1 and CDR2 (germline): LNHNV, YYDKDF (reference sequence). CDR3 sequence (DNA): TGTGCCACCAGCAGAGATCGCAGGGCAGGAGAATCTGGGGCCAACGTCCTGACTTTC. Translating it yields CATSRDRRAGESGANVLTF.

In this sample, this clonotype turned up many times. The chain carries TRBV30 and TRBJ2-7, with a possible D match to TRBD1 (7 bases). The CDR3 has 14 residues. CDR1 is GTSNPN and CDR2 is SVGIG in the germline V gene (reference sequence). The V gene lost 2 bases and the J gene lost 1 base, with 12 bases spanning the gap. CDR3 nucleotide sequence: TGTGCCTGGAGTCCCCAGGGGGGATCCTACGAGCAGTACTTC. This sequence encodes CAWSPQGGSYEQYF.

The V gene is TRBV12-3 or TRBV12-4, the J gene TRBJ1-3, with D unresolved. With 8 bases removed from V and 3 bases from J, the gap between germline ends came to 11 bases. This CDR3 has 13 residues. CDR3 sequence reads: CASQQFDGNTIYF. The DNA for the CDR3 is TGTGCCAGCCAACAGTTCGATGGAAACACCATATATTTT.

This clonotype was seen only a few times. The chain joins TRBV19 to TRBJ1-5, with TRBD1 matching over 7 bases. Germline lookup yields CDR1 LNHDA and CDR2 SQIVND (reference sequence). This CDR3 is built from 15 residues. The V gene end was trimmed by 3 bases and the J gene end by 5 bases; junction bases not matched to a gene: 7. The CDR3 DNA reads TGTGCCAGTAGTATTCCCGACAGGGTAGATCAGCCCCAGCATTTT. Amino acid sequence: CASSIPDRVDQPQHF.

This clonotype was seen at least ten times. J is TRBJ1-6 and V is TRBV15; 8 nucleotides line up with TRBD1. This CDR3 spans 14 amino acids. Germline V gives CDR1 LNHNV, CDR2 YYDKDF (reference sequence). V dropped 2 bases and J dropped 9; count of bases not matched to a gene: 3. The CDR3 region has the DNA TGTGCCACCAGCAGACAGGGGGCGAGTTCACCCCTCCACTTT. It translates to CATSRQGASSPLHF.

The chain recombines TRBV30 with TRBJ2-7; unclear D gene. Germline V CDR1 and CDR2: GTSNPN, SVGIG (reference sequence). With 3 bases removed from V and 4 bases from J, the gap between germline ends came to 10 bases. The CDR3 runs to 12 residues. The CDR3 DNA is TGTGCCTGGAGGCCTTCCCCTTACGAGCAGTACTTC. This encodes CAWRPSPYEQYF.

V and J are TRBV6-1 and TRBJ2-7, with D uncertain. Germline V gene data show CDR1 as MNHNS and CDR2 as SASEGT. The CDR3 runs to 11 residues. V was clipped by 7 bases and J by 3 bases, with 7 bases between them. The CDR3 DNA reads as TGTGCCAGCAAGATGGGCTACGAGCAGTACTTC. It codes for CASKMGYEQYF.

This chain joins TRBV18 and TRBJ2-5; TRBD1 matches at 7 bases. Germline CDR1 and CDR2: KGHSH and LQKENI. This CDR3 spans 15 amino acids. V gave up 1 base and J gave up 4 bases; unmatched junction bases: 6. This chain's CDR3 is CASSPLEGARETQYF. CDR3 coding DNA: TGTGCCAGCTCACCACTCGAGGGGGCAAGAGAGACCCAGTACTTC.

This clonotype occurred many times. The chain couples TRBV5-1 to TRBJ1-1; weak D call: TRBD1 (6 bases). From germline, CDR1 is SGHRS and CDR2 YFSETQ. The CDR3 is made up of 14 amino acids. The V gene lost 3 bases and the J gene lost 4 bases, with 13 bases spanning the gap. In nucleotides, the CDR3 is TGCGCCAGCAGCTCGGACAGCTGGGGCACTGAAGCTTTCTTT. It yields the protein CASSSDSWGTEAFF.

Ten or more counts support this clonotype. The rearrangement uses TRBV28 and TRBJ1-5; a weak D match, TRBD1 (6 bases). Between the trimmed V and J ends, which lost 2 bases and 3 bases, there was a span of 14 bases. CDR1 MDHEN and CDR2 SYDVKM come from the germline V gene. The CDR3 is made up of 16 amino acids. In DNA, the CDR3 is TGTGCCAGCAGTTTAGTGGGGGGCGCGAACAATCAGCCCCAGCATTTT. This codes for CASSLVGGANNQPQHF. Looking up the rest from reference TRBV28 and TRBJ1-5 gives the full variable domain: DVKVTQSSRYLVKRTGEKVFLECVQDMDHENMFWYRQDPGLGLRLIYFSYDVKMKEKGDIPEGYSVSREKKERFSLILESASTNQTSMYLCASSLVGGANNQPQHFGDGTRLSIL.

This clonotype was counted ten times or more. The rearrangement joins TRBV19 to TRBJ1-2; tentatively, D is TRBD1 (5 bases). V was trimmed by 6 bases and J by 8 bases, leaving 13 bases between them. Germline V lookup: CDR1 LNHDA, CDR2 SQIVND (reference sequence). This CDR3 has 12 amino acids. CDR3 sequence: CASRTGTLGYTF. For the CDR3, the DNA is TGTGCCAGTAGAACCGGGACCCTCGGCTACACCTTC.

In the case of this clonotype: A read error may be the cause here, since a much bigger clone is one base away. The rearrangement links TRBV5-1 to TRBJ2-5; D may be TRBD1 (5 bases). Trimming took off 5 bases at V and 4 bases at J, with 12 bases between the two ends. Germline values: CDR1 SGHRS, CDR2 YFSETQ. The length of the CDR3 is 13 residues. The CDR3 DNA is TGCGCCAGCAGGGTGACAGACCGAGAGACCCAGTACTTC. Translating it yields CASRVTDRETQYF.

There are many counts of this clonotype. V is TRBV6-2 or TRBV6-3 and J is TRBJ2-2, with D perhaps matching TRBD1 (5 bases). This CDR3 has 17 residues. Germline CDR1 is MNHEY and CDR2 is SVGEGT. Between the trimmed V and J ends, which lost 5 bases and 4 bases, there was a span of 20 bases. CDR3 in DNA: TGTGCCAGCAGTGCTCAGACAGCGAGAAGACTCACCGGGGAGCTGTTTTTT. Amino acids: CASSAQTARRLTGELFF.

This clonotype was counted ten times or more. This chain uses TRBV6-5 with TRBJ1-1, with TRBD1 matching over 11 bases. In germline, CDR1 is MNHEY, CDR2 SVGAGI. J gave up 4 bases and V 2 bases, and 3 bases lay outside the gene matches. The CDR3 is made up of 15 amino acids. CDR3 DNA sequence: TGTGCCAGCAGTTACGGGGACAGGGGGGGCACTGAAGCTTTCTTT. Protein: CASSYGDRGGTEAFF.

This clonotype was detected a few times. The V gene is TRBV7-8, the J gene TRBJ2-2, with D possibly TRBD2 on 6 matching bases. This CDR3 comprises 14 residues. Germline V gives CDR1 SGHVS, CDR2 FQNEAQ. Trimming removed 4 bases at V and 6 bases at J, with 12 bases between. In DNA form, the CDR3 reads TGTGCCAGCAGCTGGGACTCGGGGGCCGGGGAGCTGTTTTTT. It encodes CASSWDSGAGELFF.

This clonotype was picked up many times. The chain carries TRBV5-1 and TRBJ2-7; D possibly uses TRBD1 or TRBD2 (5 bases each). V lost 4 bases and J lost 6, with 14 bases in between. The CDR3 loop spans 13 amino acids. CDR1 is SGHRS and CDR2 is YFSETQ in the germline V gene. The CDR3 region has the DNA TGCGCCAGCAGCGAAACAGGAGCGGCCGAGCAGTACTTC. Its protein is CASSETGAAEQYF.